The present T cell receptor (beta chain) was sequenced within a study of cytomegalovirus exposure and HLA in healthy donors. Study results and caveats: With later analysis, a missense DCLRE1C variant became linked to TCR beta V- and J-gene trimming. Clonal expansion, a later analysis showed, was greater in HLA-associated TCR beta chains than in equally common others. An analysis done earlier found most TCR beta V segments productive about 87% or about 30% of the time. In vitro data verified a few CMV-associated chains as specific for CMV antigens.

Comments on this clone: Its antigen is unknown.

The PCR employed 60 Vbeta primers together with 13 Jbeta primers. Method: immunoSEQ multiplex PCR; TCRdb's copy keeps in-frame clones and lacks some. The data contain about 100,000 clones, around two thirds of them seen just once; the ten biggest clones take up less than 4.5%. The specimen was PBMCs. The clonotype comes from a man younger than 40 in good health and CMV-seropositive.

CDR3 residues: CASSPSRATTYEQYF. The CDR3 DNA is TGTGCCAGCAGCCCCTCGCGGGCTACCACCTACGAGCAGTACTTC. This chain joins TRBV7-2 and TRBJ2-7; TRBD2 is a possible D gene (5 bases). This CDR3 is built from 15 residues. The ends were cut back, 5 bases at V and 2 bases at J, with 16 bases in the middle. The germline V gene has CDR1 SGHTA and CDR2 FQGNSA.